Listed below are T cell receptor beta chains from one sample, sequenced in a study of T cell clones after liver transplantation. The repertoire was sequenced with immunoSEQ multiplex PCR; TCRdb's copy has only in-frame clones and lacks some. The sample lists tens of thousands of clones; approximately 94% were seen once. The sample in question was CD8+ T cells from blood, obtained less than 28 months after liver transplant. These receptors originate from a human patient who received a liver transplant. T cells may partly derive from the graft donor. Each CDR3 is given with its conserved first and last residue. The order of the fields is V gene, D gene, J gene, clone size, CDR3 DNA, CDR3 protein. The D gene is left open where the match is weak. Clone size is stated in some rows and not others, as once, few, many or a class when expanded.

>TRBV7-9|.|TRBJ2-5|.
TGTGCCAGCAGCTTATCAGGACAAGAGACCCAGTACTTC
CASSLSGQETQYF
>TRBV7-2|TRBD2|TRBJ2-1|once
TGTGCCATAGAGATAGCGGGAGGGGTTGAGCAGTTCTTC
CAIEIAGGVEQFF
>TRBV2|.|TRBJ2-3|.
TGTGCCAGCTTAAGAGGGACAGATACGCAGTATTTT
CASLRGTDTQYF
>TRBV7-3|.|TRBJ2-6|.
TGTGCCAGCAGCGACTCTGGGGCCAACGTCCTGACTTTC
CASSDSGANVLTF
>TRBV18|.|TRBJ2-3|.
TGTGCCAGCTCACCACCTCGTGAGGGAGTGGGCACAGATACGCAGTATTTT
CASSPPREGVGTDTQYF
>TRBV30|TRBD1|TRBJ1-1|.
TGTGCCTGGAGTCCATCCTTCAGGGGGTTAGGCACTGAAGCTTTCTTT
CAWSPSFRGLGTEAFF
>TRBV7-9|.|TRBJ2-7|.
TGTGCCAGCAGCCGTCCGGGAACCTACGAGCAGTACTTC
CASSRPGTYEQYF
>TRBV27|.|TRBJ2-7|.
TGTGCCAGCAGTTTGACGGTTAGCTACGAGCAGTACTTC
CASSLTVSYEQYF
>TRBV6-6|TRBD2|TRBJ2-3|.
TGTGCCAGCACCCTAGCGGGAGGTACCACAGATACGCAGTATTTT
CASTLAGGTTDTQYF
>TRBV27|TRBD1|TRBJ2-7|.
TGTGCCAGCAAGATAGGACAGGGATCCTACGAGCAGTACTTC
CASKIGQGSYEQYF
>TRBV6-5|.|TRBJ2-1|.
TGTGCCAGCAGTTATGGGTTAGGGGTTGGCAATGAGCAGTTCTTC
CASSYGLGVGNEQFF
>TRBV4-3|.|TRBJ2-5|once
TGCGCCAGCAGCAGACGGGACGGTGGAGGAGAGACCCAGTACTTC
CASSRRDGGGETQYF
>TRBV4-3|.|TRBJ1-1|.
TGCGCCAGCAGCCGACTGTTGAACACTGAAGCTTTCTTT
CASSRLLNTEAFF
>TRBV7-2|.|TRBJ1-2|.
TGTGCCAGCAGCCCCCGAAGTACGGGCTACACCTTC
CASSPRSTGYTF
>TRBV28|TRBD1|TRBJ1-5|.
TGTGCCAGCAGTGGGACAGGGGGCAATCAGGGGACTCATTTT
CASSGTGGNQGTHF
>TRBV7-8|.|TRBJ2-7|.
TGTGCCAGCAGCTTAGTAGGACAGTCTAATTACGAGCAGTACTTC
CASSLVGQSNYEQYF
>TRBV4-1|TRBD1|TRBJ2-7|.
TGCGCCAGCAGCCAAGGCCCTGACAGGGTATCCTACGAGCAGTACTTC
CASSQGPDRVSYEQYF
>TRBV7-3|TRBD1|TRBJ1-4|.
TGTGCCAGCAGCTTTCGAGGGGGCGAAAAACTGTTTTTT
CASSFRGGEKLFF
>TRBV27|.|TRBJ2-7|.
TGTGCCAGCAGTTTCACAGGGTCCTCCTACGAGCAGTACTTC
CASSFTGSSYEQYF
>TRBV25-1|.|TRBJ2-1|.
TGTGCCAGCAGTGAATTGGGCGGATCCTCCTACAATGAGCAGTTCTTC
CASSELGGSSYNEQFF
>TRBV7-8|.|TRBJ2-1|.
TGTGCCAGTAACACGGTAGCGGGACAGTCAAGCCATGAGCAGTTCTTC
CASNTVAGQSSHEQFF
>TRBV29-1|TRBD2|TRBJ2-1|.
TGCAGCGTGGATGGGACTAGCGCTTGGAATGAGCAGTTCTTC
CSVDGTSAWNEQFF
>TRBV9|.|TRBJ2-1|.
TGTGCCAGCAGCGGGGGGGCTATTATCAATGAGCAGTTCTTC
CASSGGAIINEQFF
>TRBV6-4|.|TRBJ1-1|.
TGTGCCAGCAGTGAAATGGGCCTGTACACTGAAGCTTTCTTT
CASSEMGLYTEAFF
>TRBV27|.|TRBJ1-2|.
TGTGCCAGCAGGGCCGAACTTTGGGAGGGTGGCTACACCTTC
CASRAELWEGGYTF
>TRBV2|.|TRBJ2-7|.
TGTGCCAGCAGTGATAGCAGGGACGAGCAGTACTTC
CASSDSRDEQYF
>TRBV27|TRBD1|TRBJ2-7|.
TGTGCCAGCAGTTTAGTGACAGGGTCCTACGAGCAGTACTTC
CASSLVTGSYEQYF
>TRBV6-5|TRBD2|TRBJ2-7|.
TGTGCCAGCAGACTCGGACTAGCGACAACCTACGAGCAGTACTTC
CASRLGLATTYEQYF
>TRBV7-9|.|TRBJ2-3|once
TGTGCCAGCACCCGACGTACTTTTCCTAGCACAGATACGCAGTATTTT
CASTRRTFPSTDTQYF
>TRBV23-1|TRBD2|TRBJ2-1|once
TGCGCCAGCAGTCAACTAGCGGGAGTTTACAATGAGCAGTTCTTC
CASSQLAGVYNEQFF
>TRBV11-3|.|TRBJ2-1|.
TGTGCCAGCAGCTTAGGAGGCTACAATGAGCAGTTCTTC
CASSLGGYNEQFF
>TRBV4-1|.|TRBJ1-4|.
TGCGCCAGCAGCCAAGAAAGAGGGGGGGCGCGTACTAATGAAAAACTGTTTTTT
CASSQERGGARTNEKLFF
>TRBV27|.|TRBJ1-2|once
TGTGCCAGCAGCCATCCCGGGGGAAGGGGCACCTTC
CASSHPGGRGTF
>TRBV27|.|TRBJ2-7|.
TGTGCCAGCAGTTTAGACAGCCCCGCCGGCGGGCAGTACTTC
CASSLDSPAGGQYF
>TRBV23-1|.|TRBJ2-1|.
TGCGCCAGCATCGAGGGGAGGGGGCAAGATGAGCAGTTCTTC
CASIEGRGQDEQFF
>TRBV7-9|.|TRBJ1-2|.
TGTGCCAGCAGCCCCGGTGGGGGGGGAATCTATGGCTACACCTTC
CASSPGGGGIYGYTF
>TRBV7-6|TRBD1|TRBJ2-6|.
TGTGCCAGCAGCCCCCGGGACAGTGAGTCCTCTGGGGCCAACGTCCTGACTTTC
CASSPRDSESSGANVLTF
>TRBV6-5|.|TRBJ2-7|.
TGTGCCAGCAGTCCAGGAGGGCGGCTCGAGCAGTACTTC
CASSPGGRLEQYF
>TRBV7-6|.|TRBJ2-7|.
TGTGCCAGCAGCTTGCGACTGGATTCCTACGAGCAGTACTTC
CASSLRLDSYEQYF
>TRBV5-4|TRBD2|TRBJ2-7|.
TGTGCCAGCAGCTCGCCGCCTAGCGGGTCCGACTACGAGCAGTACTTC
CASSSPPSGSDYEQYF
>TRBV27|.|TRBJ2-7|.
TGTGCCAGCAGTTTTTCGGGGGTCTACGAGCAGTACTTC
CASSFSGVYEQYF
>TRBV7-9|.|TRBJ1-2|once
TGTGCCAGCAGCTTAATAAGGACACAACTTCAGGGTAAAGGCTACACCTTC
CASSLIRTQLQGKGYTF
>TRBV23-1|TRBD1|TRBJ2-4|.
TGCGCCAGCAGTCAGTACCGGACAGGGATAGGCTTTCGGTACTTGGCCAAAAACATTCAGTACTTC
CASSQYRTGIGFRYLAKNIQYF
>TRBV5-6|.|TRBJ1-1|.
TGTGCCAGCAGCTTGAACAGGGCGGGGAACACTGAAGCTTTCTTT
CASSLNRAGNTEAFF
>TRBV11-2|.|TRBJ1-1|.
TGTGCCAGCAGCTTAGGCCCCGGGGCAGGGGCTTCGTACACTGAAGCTTTCTTT
CASSLGPGAGASYTEAFF
>TRBV11-2|.|TRBJ2-1|.
TGTGCCAGCAGCTTAGTCTGGGGCAATGAGCAGTTCTTC
CASSLVWGNEQFF
>TRBV7-3|TRBD1|TRBJ1-3|.
TGTGCCAGCAGCTCTGGGGCCGGGACAGGGTCCACCGGTATTGGAAACACCATATATTTT
CASSSGAGTGSTGIGNTIYF
>TRBV7-8|.|TRBJ2-7|.
TGTGCCAGCAGCTTAAGGAGGGGAACCTACGAGCAGTACTTC
CASSLRRGTYEQYF